This T cell receptor (beta chain) was sequenced for a study of T cell responses to AZD1222 COVID-19 vaccine. Study-level points and caveats: Only a handful of people who got AZD1222 tested seropositive at baseline.

As for this clone: Its antigen is still unknown.

Using immunoSEQ multiplex PCR, the repertoire was profiled, and TCRdb retains in-frame clones only, with some absent. The sample contains approximately 100,000 clones, roughly nine tenths of which appear only once. With 3 bases removed from V and 6 bases from J, the gap between germline ends came to 12 bases. This CDR3 contains 13 residues. Germline V CDR1 and CDR2: SQVTM, ANQGSEA. The chain combines TRBV29-1 with TRBJ1-5; D uncertain. The sample was peripheral blood, taken on day 0 of AZD1222 vaccination. This receptor was taken from an adult in good health. This CDR3 reads CSVEVHKGQPQHF. The CDR3 DNA is TGCAGCGTTGAGGTCCACAAAGGTCAGCCCCAGCATTTT.